These T cell receptor beta chains were read from a single sample in a study of OX40 agonist ivuxolimab in advanced cancers. TCRdb's table, derived via immunoSEQ multiplex PCR, lists solely in-frame clones and lacks some. Altogether fewer than 85,000 clones are present, about 83% being singletons, with the ten largest covering 0.76%. The starting material was CD4+ or CD8+ T cells sorted from blood, obtained in a trial of the OX40 agonist ivuxolimab. All receptors derive from an adult with an advanced solid tumor such as melanoma, head and neck, liver or kidney cancer. The CDR3 runs from the conserved cysteine through the conserved F or W. The D gene is left open where the match is weak. Only some rows state a clone size, as once, few, many or a class for expanded clones.

d_call	clone_size	v_call	j_call	cdr3_length	cdr3_nt	cdr3_aa
TRBD1	NA	TRBV5-1	TRBJ2-2	16	TGCGCCAGCAGCTTGGAGCCAGGGGGAAACACCGGGGAGCTGTTTTTT	CASSLEPGGNTGELFF
NA	NA	TRBV5-4	TRBJ2-5	15	TGTGCCAGCAGCCCTTCGTCAGGTTATGGGGAGACCCAGTACTTC	CASSPSSGYGETQYF
NA	NA	TRBV6-6	TRBJ1-5	15	TGTGCCAGCAGTTACTCAAGGGGTAGCAATCAGCCCCAGCATTTT	CASSYSRGSNQPQHF
NA	NA	TRBV6-6	TRBJ1-5	13	TGTGCCAGCAGTTCCAGAGCCGATCGACCCCAGCATTTT	CASSSRADRPQHF
TRBD2	NA	TRBV7-9	TRBJ2-7	17	TGTGCCAGCAGCTTAGCTATGGTGCTAGCGGGATCGTACGAGCAGTACTTC	CASSLAMVLAGSYEQYF
NA	NA	TRBV4-3	TRBJ2-3	16	TGCGCCAGCAGCCAAGTTGGGTGGAGAAGCACAGATACGCAGTATTTT	CASSQVGWRSTDTQYF
NA	NA	TRBV10-2	TRBJ1-1	14	TGCGCCAGCAGGGAAGGGACCCGGAACACTGAAGCTTTCTTT	CASREGTRNTEAFF
TRBD1	NA	TRBV14	TRBJ1-6	15	TGTGCCAGCAGACCCGGGACAGGGTCCAATTCACCCCTCCACTTT	CASRPGTGSNSPLHF
NA	NA	TRBV11-3	TRBJ2-3	11	TGTGCCAGCAGGTCCTCAGATACGCAGTATTTT	CASRSSDTQYF
TRBD2	NA	TRBV9	TRBJ2-3	16	TGTGCCAGCAGCACGCGACTAGCGGGGGTCACAGATACGCAGTATTTT	CASSTRLAGVTDTQYF
TRBD1	once	TRBV19	TRBJ1-2	16	TGTGCCAGTAGTATGGTAAAGGTTAGGACAGGGGATGGCTACACCTTC	CASSMVKVRTGDGYTF
NA	NA	TRBV6-1	TRBJ2-6	13	TGTGCCAGCACAGGGACTGGGGCCAACGTCCTGACTTTC	CASTGTGANVLTF
TRBD1	NA	TRBV4-1	TRBJ2-7	17	TGCGCCAGCAGCCAAGTGTTGGGACAGGGGGCGAAGAACGAGCAGTACTTC	CASSQVLGQGAKNEQYF
NA	NA	TRBV15	TRBJ2-7	13	TGTGCCACCAGCAGAGTTGGGGTTTACGAGCAGTACTTC	CATSRVGVYEQYF
NA	NA	TRBV12-5	TRBJ2-1	15	TGTGCTAGTCGAGGGGCGGGAAGGGCCTGGGATGAGCAGTTCTTC	CASRGAGRAWDEQFF
TRBD1	NA	TRBV5-8	TRBJ1-3	16	TGTGCCAGCAGCTTGAGGACAGGCAGCTCTGGAAACACCATATATTTT	CASSLRTGSSGNTIYF
NA	NA	TRBV5-4	TRBJ2-5	13	TGTGCCAGCAGCCTCCGGGGCGCGGAGACCCAGTACTTC	CASSLRGAETQYF
NA	once	TRBV10-3	TRBJ1-5	13	TGTGCCATCAGTGCAGGGGCTGGGCAGCCCCAGCATTTT	CAISAGAGQPQHF
NA	NA	TRBV5-1	TRBJ1-2	14	TGCGCCAGCAGCCCGACGGACAGATCCGATGGCTACACCTTC	CASSPTDRSDGYTF
NA	NA	TRBV6-5	TRBJ2-5	13	TGTGCCAGCAGTAGGAACAACCAAGAGACCCAGTACTTC	CASSRNNQETQYF
NA	NA	TRBV19	TRBJ2-7	14	TGTGCCAGTAGTAGGAGAGGAGGGGTCTACGAGCAGTACTTC	CASSRRGGVYEQYF
NA	NA	TRBV11-2	TRBJ1-3	15	TGTGCCAGCAGCTTAGAGGGGACGGCTGGAAACACCATATATTTT	CASSLEGTAGNTIYF
NA	NA	TRBV6-5	TRBJ1-4	14	TGTGCCAGCAGTCCCCGGGACAACAATGAAAAACTGTTTTTT	CASSPRDNNEKLFF
TRBD2	once	TRBV27	TRBJ2-5	16	TGTGCCAGCAGTTTATTTAGCGGGAGGATCGGGGAGACCCAGTACTTC	CASSLFSGRIGETQYF
TRBD2	NA	TRBV19	TRBJ2-2	17	TGTGCCAGTAGTACCTTGACTAGCGGGAGGGGCACCGGGGAGCTGTTTTTT	CASSTLTSGRGTGELFF
TRBD2	NA	TRBV7-6	TRBJ2-1	18	TGTGCCAGCAGCTTAGGAGGACTAGCGGGTAGGCGCTACAATGAGCAGTTCTTC	CASSLGGLAGRRYNEQFF
TRBD1	NA	TRBV19	TRBJ1-1	15	TGTGCCAGTAGTATGCAGGGGGCACGGTCCACTGAAGCTTTCTTT	CASSMQGARSTEAFF
NA	NA	TRBV28	TRBJ1-2	14	TGTGCCAGCAGTTCCTCGATTGGAGAGAACGGCTACACCTTC	CASSSSIGENGYTF
TRBD2	NA	TRBV10-3	TRBJ2-5	17	TGTGCCATCACCGCCGGGACTAGCGGGAGGGCCGGGGAGACCCAGTACTTC	CAITAGTSGRAGETQYF
TRBD2	NA	TRBV27	TRBJ2-3	14	TGTGCCAGCAGGGAAGCGGGAAGGTCAGATACGCAGTATTTT	CASREAGRSDTQYF
NA	NA	TRBV20-1	TRBJ1-2	10	TGCAGTGCCAGCGACAGTGGCTACACCTTC	CSASDSGYTF
NA	NA	TRBV6-6	TRBJ2-5	14	TGTGCCAGCAGTTACTTTAACCCCTGGGAGACCCAGTACTTC	CASSYFNPWETQYF
NA	NA	TRBV7-9	TRBJ1-1	16	TGTGCCAGCAGCTTGACGCAGTACAATCGTCCCACTGAAGCTTTCTTT	CASSLTQYNRPTEAFF
TRBD1	NA	TRBV6-1	TRBJ2-7	15	TGTGCCAGCAGTGAGACAGGGGTAAGCTCCTACGAGCAGTACTTC	CASSETGVSSYEQYF
TRBD1	NA	TRBV7-9	TRBJ2-7	14	TGTGCCAGCAGCTTCGGACAGGGTCCCTACGAGCAGTACTTC	CASSFGQGPYEQYF
TRBD1	NA	TRBV28	TRBJ1-1	12	TGTGCCAGCAGTGTCGGTCGGGACAGCTCTTTCTTT	CASSVGRDSSFF
TRBD2	once	TRBV6-6	TRBJ2-1	15	TGTGCCAGCAGTACAAGACTAGCGGGAGCTAATGAGCAGTTCTTC	CASSTRLAGANEQFF
TRBD1	few	TRBV5-1	TRBJ1-1	14	TGCGCCAGCAGCGCAGACAGGGGTGACACTGAAGCTTTCTTT	CASSADRGDTEAFF
NA	NA	TRBV18	TRBJ1-1	14	TGTGCCAGCTCACCGGCCCAGGGGAACACTGAAGCTTTCTTT	CASSPAQGNTEAFF
NA	NA	TRBV18	TRBJ2-7	13	TGTGCCAGCTCACCAGTGGCAGACTACGAGCAGTACTTC	CASSPVADYEQYF
NA	NA	TRBV5-1	TRBJ2-1	13	TGCGCCAGCAGCTCGCTCCCACAGTATGAGCAGTTCTTC	CASSSLPQYEQFF
TRBD2	NA	TRBV5-1	TRBJ2-5	16	TGCGCCAGCAGCCTGCAGACTAGCCCCGGAGGGGAGACCCAGTACTTC	CASSLQTSPGGETQYF
NA	NA	TRBV7-9	TRBJ2-5	15	TGTGCCAGCAGCTTTTTGAGCCCCGGACGGGAGACCCAGTACTTC	CASSFLSPGRETQYF
NA	NA	TRBV19	TRBJ2-7	14	TGTGCCAGCACCATCGGGCAGGGCACCTACGAGCAGTACTTC	CASTIGQGTYEQYF
TRBD1	NA	TRBV6-1	TRBJ2-7	14	TGTGCCAGCAGTCTTACGGGACAGTCGGACGAGCAGTACTTC	CASSLTGQSDEQYF
NA	NA	TRBV6-6	TRBJ2-7	12	TGTGCCACCGCCCCCACTAGTGACGAGCAGTACTTC	CATAPTSDEQYF
TRBD1	NA	TRBV28	TRBJ1-2	14	TGTGCCAGCAGTCGGACAGGGGGTGACTATGGCTACACCTTC	CASSRTGGDYGYTF
NA	few	TRBV5-1	TRBJ1-1	14	TGCGCCAGCAGCTTGGCCGCGACAGACACTGAAGCTTTCTTT	CASSLAATDTEAFF
NA	NA	TRBV7-3	TRBJ2-2	13	TGTGCCAGCAGCCCTCAGCGGACCGGGGAGCTGTTTTTT	CASSPQRTGELFF
TRBD1	NA	TRBV6-1	TRBJ1-2	14	TGTGCCAGCATCATGGACAGGGACTACTATGGCTACACCTTC	CASIMDRDYYGYTF
TRBD1	NA	TRBV29-1	TRBJ2-7	14	TGCAGCGTTGAACTTGGGACAGGGAACTACGAGCAGTACTTC	CSVELGTGNYEQYF
NA	NA	TRBV7-9	TRBJ1-1	14	TGTGCCAGCAGCCCCGCCCTAGGGCCCGCTGAAGCTTTCTTT	CASSPALGPAEAFF
TRBD2	NA	TRBV23-1	TRBJ2-1	14	TGCGCCAGCAGTCACGAAGGGGAGGGACATGAGCAGTTCTTC	CASSHEGEGHEQFF
TRBD2	NA	TRBV2	TRBJ2-3	16	TGTGCCAGCATTTCCAGAGCGGGGGGTTACACAGATACGCAGTATTTT	CASISRAGGYTDTQYF
TRBD1	NA	TRBV6-5	TRBJ1-2	15	TGTGCCAGCAGTTACTCGACAGGGGGCGGCTATGGCTACACCTTC	CASSYSTGGGYGYTF
NA	once	TRBV6-5	TRBJ1-6	12	TGTGCCAGCAGTCAAGTAAATTCACCCCTCCACTTT	CASSQVNSPLHF
NA	NA	TRBV7-2	TRBJ2-5	11	TGTGCTTCGCAAGCCCAAGAGACCCAGTACTTC	CASQAQETQYF
TRBD2	NA	TRBV11-3	TRBJ2-2	15	TGTGCCAGCAGCGGAGCGGGAGCGAGCACCGGGGAGCTGTTTTTT	CASSGAGASTGELFF
NA	NA	TRBV4-3	TRBJ2-1	14	TGCGCCAGCAGCCAGGGGCGACAGGCCAATGAGCAGTTCTTC	CASSQGRQANEQFF
TRBD1	NA	TRBV5-5	TRBJ1-6	16	TGTGCCAGCAGCCCCTGGACAGGGGCGAATAATTCACCCCTCCACTTT	CASSPWTGANNSPLHF